In its sample, the clone carrying this T cell receptor (beta chain) was seen many times. Its specificity is not known. There are 14 residues in the CDR3. The V gene lost 1 base and the J gene lost 3 bases, with 10 bases spanning the gap. Germline V gene lookup returns CDR1 SGHVS and CDR2 FQNEAQ. Time point meaning: newly diagnosed GD, antithyroid drugs for less than 3 months. PBMCs provided the RNA from which the TCR library was made. iRepertoire HTBI primers and Arm-PCR of CDR3 regions built TCR beta libraries. TCRdb used MiXCR to reprocess the multiplex PCR reads, holding one entry per CDR3 protein. The sample lists around 460,000 distinct CDR3 sequences, 12% to 15% occurring once. The sample belongs to a study of regulatory T cells in long-lasting Graves disease. Whole-study results and caveats: Sample size, which was small, may have reduced accuracy. Persistent-disease Graves' patients showed less TCR diversity than new cases.

These data are also associated with another study on T cells in Graves' hyperthyroidism and ophthalmopathy. This second report adds: Patients having uncontrolled infection, another autoimmune disease, pregnancy or lactation were not included.

The sequencing here drew on peripheral blood mononuclear cells (PBMCs), taken at new diagnosis, from a patient treated with antithyroid drugs. This sequence was found in a woman aged 45-65 years with Graves disease. The rearrangement joins TRBV7-8 to TRBJ2-7; tentatively, D is TRBD1 (5 bases). CDR3 DNA: TGTGCCAGCAGCTTAGTAGGGGTGGGCTACGAGCAGTACTTC. Protein product: CASSLVGVGYEQYF.